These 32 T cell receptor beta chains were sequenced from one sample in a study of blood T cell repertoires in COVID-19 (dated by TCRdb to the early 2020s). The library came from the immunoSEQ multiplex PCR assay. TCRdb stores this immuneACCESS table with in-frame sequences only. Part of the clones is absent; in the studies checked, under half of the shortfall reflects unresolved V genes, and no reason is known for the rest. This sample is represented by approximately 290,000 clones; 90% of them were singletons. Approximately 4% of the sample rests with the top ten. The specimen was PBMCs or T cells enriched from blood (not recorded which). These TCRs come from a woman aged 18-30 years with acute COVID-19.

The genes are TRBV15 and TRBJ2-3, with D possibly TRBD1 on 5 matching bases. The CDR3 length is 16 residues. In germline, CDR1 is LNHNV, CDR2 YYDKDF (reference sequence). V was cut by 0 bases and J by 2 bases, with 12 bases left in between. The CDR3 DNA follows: TGTGCCACCAGCAGAGATTGGGGCAGCCTCACAGATACGCAGTATTTT. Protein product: CATSRDWGSLTDTQYF.

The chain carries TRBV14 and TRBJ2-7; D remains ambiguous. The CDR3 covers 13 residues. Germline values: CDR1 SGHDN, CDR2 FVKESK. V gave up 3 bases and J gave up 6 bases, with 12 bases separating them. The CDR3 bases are TGTGCCAGCAGCCAGACGAGGTCCACCGAGCAGTACTTC. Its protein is CASSQTRSTEQYF.

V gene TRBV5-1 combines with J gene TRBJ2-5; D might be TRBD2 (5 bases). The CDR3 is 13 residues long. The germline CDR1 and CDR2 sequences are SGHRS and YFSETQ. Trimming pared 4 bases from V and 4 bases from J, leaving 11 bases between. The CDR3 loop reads CASSVPAGETQYF. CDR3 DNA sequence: TGCGCCAGCAGCGTCCCGGCGGGAGAGACCCAGTACTTC.

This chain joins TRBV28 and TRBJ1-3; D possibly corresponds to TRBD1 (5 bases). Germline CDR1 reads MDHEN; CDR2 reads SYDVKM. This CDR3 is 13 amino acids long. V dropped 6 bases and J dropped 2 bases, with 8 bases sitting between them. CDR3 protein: CASRDTTGNTIYF. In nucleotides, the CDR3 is TGTGCCAGCAGGGACACGACTGGAAACACCATATATTTT.

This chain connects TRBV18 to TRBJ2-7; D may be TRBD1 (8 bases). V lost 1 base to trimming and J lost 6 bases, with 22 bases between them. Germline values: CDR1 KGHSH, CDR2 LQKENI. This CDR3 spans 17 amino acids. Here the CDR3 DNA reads TGTGCCAGCTCACCACGGGATACAGGGGGGGTGCCTTTCGAGCAGTACTTC. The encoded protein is CASSPRDTGGVPFEQYF.

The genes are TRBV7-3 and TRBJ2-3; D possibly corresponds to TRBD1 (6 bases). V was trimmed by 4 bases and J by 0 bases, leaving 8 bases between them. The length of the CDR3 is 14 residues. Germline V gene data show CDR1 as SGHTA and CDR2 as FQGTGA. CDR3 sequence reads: CASSSGASTDTQYF. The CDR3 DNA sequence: TGTGCCAGCAGCTCAGGGGCTAGCACAGATACGCAGTATTTT.

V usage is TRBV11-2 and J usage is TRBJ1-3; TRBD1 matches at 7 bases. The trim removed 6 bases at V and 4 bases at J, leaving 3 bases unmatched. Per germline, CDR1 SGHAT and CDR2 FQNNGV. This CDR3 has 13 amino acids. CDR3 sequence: CASRQGTGNTIYF. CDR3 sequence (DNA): TGTGCCAGCAGACAGGGGACGGGAAACACCATATATTTT.

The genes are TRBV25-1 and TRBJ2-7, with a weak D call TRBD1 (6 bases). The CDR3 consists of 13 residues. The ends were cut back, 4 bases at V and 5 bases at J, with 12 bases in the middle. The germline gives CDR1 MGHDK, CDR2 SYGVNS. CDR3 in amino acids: CASSGTGWDEQYF. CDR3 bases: TGTGCCAGCAGTGGTACAGGGTGGGACGAGCAGTACTTC.

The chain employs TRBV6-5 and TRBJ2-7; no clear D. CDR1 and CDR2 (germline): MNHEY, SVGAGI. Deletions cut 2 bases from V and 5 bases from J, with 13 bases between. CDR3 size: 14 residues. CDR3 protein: CASSYLVKRDEQYF. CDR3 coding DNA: TGTGCCAGCAGTTACCTAGTCAAACGGGACGAGCAGTACTTC.

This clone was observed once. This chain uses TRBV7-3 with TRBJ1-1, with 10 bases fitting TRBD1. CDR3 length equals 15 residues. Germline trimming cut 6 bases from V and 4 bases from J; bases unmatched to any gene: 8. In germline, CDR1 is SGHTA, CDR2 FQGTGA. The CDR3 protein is CASSRTGGVSTEAFF. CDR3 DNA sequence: TGTGCCAGCAGTCGGACAGGGGGTGTGAGCACTGAAGCTTTCTTT. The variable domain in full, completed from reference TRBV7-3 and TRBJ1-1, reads GAGVSQTPSNKVTEKGKYVELRCDPISGHTALYWYRQSLGQGPEFLIYFQGTGAADDSGLPNDRFFAVRPEGSVSTLKIQRTERGDSAVYLCASSRTGGVSTEAFFGQGTRLTVV.

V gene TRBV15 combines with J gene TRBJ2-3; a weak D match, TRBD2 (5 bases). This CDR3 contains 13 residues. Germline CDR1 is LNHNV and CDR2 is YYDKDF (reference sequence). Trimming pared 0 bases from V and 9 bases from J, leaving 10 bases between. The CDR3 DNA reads TGTGCCACCAGCAGAGATCCCGGGGAAACGCAGTATTTT. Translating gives CATSRDPGETQYF.

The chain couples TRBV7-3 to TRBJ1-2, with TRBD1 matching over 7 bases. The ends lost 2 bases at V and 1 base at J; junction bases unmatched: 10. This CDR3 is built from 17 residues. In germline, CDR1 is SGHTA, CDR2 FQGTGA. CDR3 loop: CASSLSAGTVDNYGYTF. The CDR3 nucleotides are TGTGCCAGCAGCTTATCCGCCGGGACAGTCGATAACTATGGCTACACCTTC. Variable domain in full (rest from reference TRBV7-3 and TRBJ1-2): GAGVSQTPSNKVTEKGKYVELRCDPISGHTALYWYRQSLGQGPEFLIYFQGTGAADDSGLPNDRFFAVRPEGSVSTLKIQRTERGDSAVYLCASSLSAGTVDNYGYTFGSGTRLTVV.

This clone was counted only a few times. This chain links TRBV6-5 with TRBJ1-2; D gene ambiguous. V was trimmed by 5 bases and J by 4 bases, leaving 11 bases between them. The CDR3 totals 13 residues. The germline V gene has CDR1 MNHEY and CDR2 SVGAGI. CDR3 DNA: TGTGCCAGCAGTCCCCGAGTGCGCTATGGCTACACCTTC. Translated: CASSPRVRYGYTF.

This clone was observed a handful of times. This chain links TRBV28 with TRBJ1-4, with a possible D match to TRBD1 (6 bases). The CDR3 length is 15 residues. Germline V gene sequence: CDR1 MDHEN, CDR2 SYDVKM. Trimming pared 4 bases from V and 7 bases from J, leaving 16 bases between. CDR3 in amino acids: CASSWGTGFSEKLFF. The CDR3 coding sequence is TGTGCCAGCAGTTGGGGAACAGGGTTTAGTGAAAAACTGTTTTTT.

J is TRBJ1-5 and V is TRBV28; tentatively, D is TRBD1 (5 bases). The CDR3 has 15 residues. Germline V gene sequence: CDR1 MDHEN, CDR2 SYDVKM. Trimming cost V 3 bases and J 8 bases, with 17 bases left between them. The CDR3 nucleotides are TGTGCCAGCAGTTTTGGGGGGACGGGTGTGGAGCCCCAGCATTTT. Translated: CASSFGGTGVEPQHF.

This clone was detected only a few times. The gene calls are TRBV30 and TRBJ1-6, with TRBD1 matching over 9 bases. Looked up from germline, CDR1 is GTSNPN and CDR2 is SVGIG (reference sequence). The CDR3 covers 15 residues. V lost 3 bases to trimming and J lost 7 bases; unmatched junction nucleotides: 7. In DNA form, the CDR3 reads TGTGCCTGGAGGACCACAGGGGGCGGAAATTCACCCCTCCACTTT. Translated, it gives CAWRTTGGGNSPLHF.

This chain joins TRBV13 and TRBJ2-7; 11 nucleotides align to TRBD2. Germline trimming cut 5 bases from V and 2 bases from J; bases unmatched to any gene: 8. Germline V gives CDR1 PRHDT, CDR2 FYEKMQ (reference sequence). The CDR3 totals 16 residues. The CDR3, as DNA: TGTGCCAGCAGCCTACGGACTAGCGGGCTGGCCTACGAGCAGTACTTC. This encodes CASSLRTSGLAYEQYF.

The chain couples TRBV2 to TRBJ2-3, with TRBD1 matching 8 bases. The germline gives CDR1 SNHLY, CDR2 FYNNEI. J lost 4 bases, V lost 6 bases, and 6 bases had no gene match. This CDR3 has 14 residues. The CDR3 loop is CASRYRGVADTQYF. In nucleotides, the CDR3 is TGTGCCAGCAGATACAGGGGGGTGGCAGATACGCAGTATTTT.

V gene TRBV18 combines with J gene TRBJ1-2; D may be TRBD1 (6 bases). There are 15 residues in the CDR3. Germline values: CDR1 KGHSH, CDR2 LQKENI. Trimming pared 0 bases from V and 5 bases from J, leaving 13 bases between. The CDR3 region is CASSPPLGQGYGYTF. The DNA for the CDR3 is TGTGCCAGCTCACCACCGTTGGGGCAGGGGTATGGCTACACCTTC.

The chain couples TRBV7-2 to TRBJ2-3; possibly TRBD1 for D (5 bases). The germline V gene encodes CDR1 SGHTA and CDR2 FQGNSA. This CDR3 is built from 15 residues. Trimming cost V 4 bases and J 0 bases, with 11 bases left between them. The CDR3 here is CASSWTPASTDTQYF. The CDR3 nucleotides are TGTGCCAGCAGCTGGACACCTGCTAGCACAGATACGCAGTATTTT. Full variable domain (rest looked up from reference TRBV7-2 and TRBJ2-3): GAGVSQSPSNKVTEKGKDVELRCDPISGHTALYWYRQSLGQGLEFLIYFQGNSAPDKSGLPSDRFSAERTGGSVSTLTIQRTQQEDSAVYLCASSWTPASTDTQYFGPGTRLTVL.

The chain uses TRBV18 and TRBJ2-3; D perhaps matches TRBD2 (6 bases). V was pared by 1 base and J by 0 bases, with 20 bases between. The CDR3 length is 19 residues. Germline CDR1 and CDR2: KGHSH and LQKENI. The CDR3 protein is CASSPLKPSGWASTDTQYF. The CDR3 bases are TGTGCCAGCTCACCACTGAAGCCCAGCGGGTGGGCGAGCACAGATACGCAGTATTTT.

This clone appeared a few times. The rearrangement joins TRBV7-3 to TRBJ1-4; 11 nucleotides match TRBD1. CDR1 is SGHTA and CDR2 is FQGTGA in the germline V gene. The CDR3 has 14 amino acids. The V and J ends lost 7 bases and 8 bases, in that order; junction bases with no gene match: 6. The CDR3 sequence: CASNGQGAYEKLFF. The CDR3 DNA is TGTGCCAGCAACGGACAGGGGGCCTACGAAAAACTGTTTTTT.

The CDR3 is CATRLGLGAGGYTF. CDR3 sequence (DNA): TGTGCCACCCGCCTAGGATTGGGGGCTGGTGGCTACACCTTC. The genes are TRBV6-5 and TRBJ1-2; TRBD1 might be the D (6 bases). Germline V gene sequence: CDR1 MNHEY, CDR2 SVGAGI. Trimming pared 10 bases from V and 7 bases from J, leaving 22 bases between. The CDR3 has 14 amino acids.

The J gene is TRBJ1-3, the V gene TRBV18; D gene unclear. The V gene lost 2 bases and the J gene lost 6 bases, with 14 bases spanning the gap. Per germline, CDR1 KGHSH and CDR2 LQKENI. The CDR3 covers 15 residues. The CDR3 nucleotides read TGTGCCAGCTCACCAACCGGCGGGCACGAAAACACCATATATTTT. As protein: CASSPTGGHENTIYF.

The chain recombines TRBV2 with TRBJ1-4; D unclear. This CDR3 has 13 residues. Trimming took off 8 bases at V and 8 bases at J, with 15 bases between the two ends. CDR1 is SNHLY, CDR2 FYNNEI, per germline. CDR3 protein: CASSGNLGEKLFF. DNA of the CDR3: TGTGCCAGCTCCGGGAACTTGGGCGAAAAACTGTTTTTT.

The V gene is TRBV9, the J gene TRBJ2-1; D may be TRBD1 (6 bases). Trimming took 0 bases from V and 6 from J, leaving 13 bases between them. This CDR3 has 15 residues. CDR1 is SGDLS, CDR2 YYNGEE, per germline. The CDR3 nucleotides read TGTGCCAGCAGCGTAGAAGGTCGAGGGGGCAATGAGCAGTTCTTC. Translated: CASSVEGRGGNEQFF.

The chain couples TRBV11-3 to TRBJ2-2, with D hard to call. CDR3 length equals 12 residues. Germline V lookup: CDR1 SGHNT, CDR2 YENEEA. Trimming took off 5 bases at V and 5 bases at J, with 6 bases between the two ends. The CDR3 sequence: CASSPTTGELFF. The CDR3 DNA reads TGTGCCAGCAGCCCTACTACCGGGGAGCTGTTTTTT.

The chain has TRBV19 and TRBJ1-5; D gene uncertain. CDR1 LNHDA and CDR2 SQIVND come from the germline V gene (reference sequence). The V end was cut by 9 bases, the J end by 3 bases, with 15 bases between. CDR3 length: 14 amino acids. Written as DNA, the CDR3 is TGTGCCAGCCACGGGGAGGGTCCCAATCAGCCCCAGCATTTT. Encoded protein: CASHGEGPNQPQHF.

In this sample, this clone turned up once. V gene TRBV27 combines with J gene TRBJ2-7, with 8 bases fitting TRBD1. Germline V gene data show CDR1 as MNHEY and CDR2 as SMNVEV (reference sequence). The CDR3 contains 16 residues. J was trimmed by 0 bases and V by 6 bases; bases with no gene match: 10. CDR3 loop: CASSPGTGFSSYEQYF. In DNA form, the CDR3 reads TGTGCCAGCAGCCCCGGGACAGGATTCAGCTCCTACGAGCAGTACTTC.

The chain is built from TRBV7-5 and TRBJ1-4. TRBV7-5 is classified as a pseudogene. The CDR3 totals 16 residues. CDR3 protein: CARSLASGATNEKLFF. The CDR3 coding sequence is TGTGCCAGAAGCTTAGCCAGCGGCGCAACTAATGAAAAACTGTTTTTT.

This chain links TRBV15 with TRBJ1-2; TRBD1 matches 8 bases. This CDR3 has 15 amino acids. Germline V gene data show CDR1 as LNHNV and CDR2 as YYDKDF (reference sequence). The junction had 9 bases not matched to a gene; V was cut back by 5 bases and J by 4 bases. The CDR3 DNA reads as TGTGCCACCAGCCAGGACAGGGTCGAAGGCTATGGCTACACCTTC. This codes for CATSQDRVEGYGYTF. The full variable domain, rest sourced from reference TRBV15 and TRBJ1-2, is DAMVIQNPRYQVTQFGKPVTLSCSQTLNHNVMYWYQQKSSQAPKLLFHYYDKDFNNEADTPDNFQSRRPNTSFCFLDIRSPGLGDTAMYLCATSQDRVEGYGYTFGSGTRLTVV.

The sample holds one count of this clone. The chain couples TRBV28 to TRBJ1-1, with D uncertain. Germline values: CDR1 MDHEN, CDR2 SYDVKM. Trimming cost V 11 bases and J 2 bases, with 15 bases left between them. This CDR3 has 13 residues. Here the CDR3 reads CAWRKGFNTEAFF. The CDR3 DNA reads TGTGCCTGGAGGAAAGGGTTCAACACTGAAGCTTTCTTT.